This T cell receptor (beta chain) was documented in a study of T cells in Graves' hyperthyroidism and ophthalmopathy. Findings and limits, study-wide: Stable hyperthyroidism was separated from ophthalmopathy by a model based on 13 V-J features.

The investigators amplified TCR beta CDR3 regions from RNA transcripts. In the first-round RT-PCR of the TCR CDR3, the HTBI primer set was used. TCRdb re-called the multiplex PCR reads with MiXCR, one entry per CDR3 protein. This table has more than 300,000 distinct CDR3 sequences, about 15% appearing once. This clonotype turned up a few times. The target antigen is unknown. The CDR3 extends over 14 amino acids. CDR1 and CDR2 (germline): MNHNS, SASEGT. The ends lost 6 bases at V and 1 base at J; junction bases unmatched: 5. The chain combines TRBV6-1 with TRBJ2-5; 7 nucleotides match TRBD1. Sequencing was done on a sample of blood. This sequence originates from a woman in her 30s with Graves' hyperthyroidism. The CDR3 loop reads CASSGRDSQETQYF. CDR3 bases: TGTGCCAGCAGCGGCAGGGACAGCCAAGAGACCCAGTACTTC.